This T cell receptor beta chain is from a study of quantifying T cell responses using KT2 cells. Study-level background: TCR alpha and beta constant-region primers primed reverse transcription of RNA.

An oligo carrying a UMI was ligated to the cDNA 3' end. First-round PCR used four to five cycles and beta primers RC1.1 and RC1.2 covering TRBC1 and TRBC2. Each CDR3 protein gets one entry after TCRdb re-called the UMI-ligation and nested PCR reads with MiXCR. Of roughly 51,000 distinct CDR3 sequences listed, 12% are singletons. This clonotype was detected a few times. The CDR3 covers 13 residues. CDR1 SNHLY and CDR2 FYNNEI come from the germline V gene. V gave up 10 bases and J gave up 0 bases, with 10 bases separating them. The rearrangement links TRBV2 to TRBJ1-5; D is unresolved. The source of this sequence is a human donor. The material sequenced was PBMCs spiked with cells of the T cell clone KT2. The CDR3 DNA is TGTGCCACAGCTGATTATAGCAATCAGCCCCAGCATTTT. This encodes CATADYSNQPQHF.